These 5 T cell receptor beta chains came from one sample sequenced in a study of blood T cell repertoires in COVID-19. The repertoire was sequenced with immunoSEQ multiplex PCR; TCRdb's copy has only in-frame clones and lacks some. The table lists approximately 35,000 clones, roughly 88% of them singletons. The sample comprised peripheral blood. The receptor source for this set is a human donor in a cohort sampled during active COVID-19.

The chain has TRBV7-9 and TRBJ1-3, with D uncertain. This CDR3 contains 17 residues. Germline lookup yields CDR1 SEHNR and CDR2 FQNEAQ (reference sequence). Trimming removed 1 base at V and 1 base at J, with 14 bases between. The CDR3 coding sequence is TGTGCCAGCAGCTTAGATTGGCGGCAAACATCTGGAAACACCATATATTTT. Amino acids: CASSLDWRQTSGNTIYF.

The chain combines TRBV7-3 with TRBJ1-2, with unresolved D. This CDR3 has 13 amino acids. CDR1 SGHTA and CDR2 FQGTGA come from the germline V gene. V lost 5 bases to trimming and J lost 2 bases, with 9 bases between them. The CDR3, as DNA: TGTGCCAGCAGCCCAAGCCGGAACTATGGCTACACCTTC. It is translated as CASSPSRNYGYTF. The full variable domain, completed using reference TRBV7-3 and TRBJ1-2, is GAGVSQTPSNKVTEKGKYVELRCDPISGHTALYWYRQSLGQGPEFLIYFQGTGAADDSGLPNDRFFAVRPEGSVSTLKIQRTERGDSAVYLCASSPSRNYGYTFGSGTRLTVV.

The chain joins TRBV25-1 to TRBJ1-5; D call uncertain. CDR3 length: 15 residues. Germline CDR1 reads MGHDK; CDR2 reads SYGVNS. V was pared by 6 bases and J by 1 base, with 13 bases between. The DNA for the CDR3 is TGTGCCAGCAGCCCCAGGTTTGGAAGCAATCAGCCCCAGCATTTT. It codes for CASSPRFGSNQPQHF.

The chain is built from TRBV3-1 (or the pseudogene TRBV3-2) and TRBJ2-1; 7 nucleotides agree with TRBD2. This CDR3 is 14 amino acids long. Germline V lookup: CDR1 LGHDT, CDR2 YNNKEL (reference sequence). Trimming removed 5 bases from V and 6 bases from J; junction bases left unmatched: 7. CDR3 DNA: TGTGCCAGCAGCGCTCCAGCGGGACGCAATGAGCAGTTCTTC. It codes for CASSAPAGRNEQFF.

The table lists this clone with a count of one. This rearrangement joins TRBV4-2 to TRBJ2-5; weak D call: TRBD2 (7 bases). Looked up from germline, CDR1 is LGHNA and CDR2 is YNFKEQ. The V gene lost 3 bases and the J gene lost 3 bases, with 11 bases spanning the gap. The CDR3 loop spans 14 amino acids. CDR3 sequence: CASSQGGAEETQYF. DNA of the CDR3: TGTGCCAGCAGCCAGGGGGGGGCCGAAGAGACCCAGTACTTC.